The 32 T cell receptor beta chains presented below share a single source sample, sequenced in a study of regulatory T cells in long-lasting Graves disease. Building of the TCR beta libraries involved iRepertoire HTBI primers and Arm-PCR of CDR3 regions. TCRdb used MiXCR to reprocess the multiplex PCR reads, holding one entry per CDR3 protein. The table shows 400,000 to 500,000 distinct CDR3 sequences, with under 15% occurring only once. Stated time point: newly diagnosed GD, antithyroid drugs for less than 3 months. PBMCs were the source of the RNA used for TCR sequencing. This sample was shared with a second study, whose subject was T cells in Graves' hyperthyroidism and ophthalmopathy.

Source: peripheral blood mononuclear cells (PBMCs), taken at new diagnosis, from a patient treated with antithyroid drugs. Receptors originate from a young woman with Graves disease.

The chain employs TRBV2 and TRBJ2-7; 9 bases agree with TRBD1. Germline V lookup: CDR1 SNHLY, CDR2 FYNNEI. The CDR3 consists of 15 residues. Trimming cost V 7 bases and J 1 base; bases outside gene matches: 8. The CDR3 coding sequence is TGTGCCAGCACTCAACCGACAGGGGGATCCTACGAGCAGTACTTC. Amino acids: CASTQPTGGSYEQYF.

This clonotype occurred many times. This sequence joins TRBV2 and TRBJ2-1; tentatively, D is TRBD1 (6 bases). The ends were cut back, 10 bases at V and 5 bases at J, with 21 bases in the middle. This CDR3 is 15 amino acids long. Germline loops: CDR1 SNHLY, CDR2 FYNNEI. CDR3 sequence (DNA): TGTGCCACCGAAAGCAGGGTAAAGGGGGACAATGAGCAGTTCTTC. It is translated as CATESRVKGDNEQFF. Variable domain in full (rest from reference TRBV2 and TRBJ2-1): EPEVTQTPSHQVTQMGQEVILRCVPISNHLYFYWYRQILGQKVEFLVSFYNNEISEKSEIFDDQFSVERPDGSNFTLKIRSTKLEDSAMYFCATESRVKGDNEQFFGPGTRLTVL.

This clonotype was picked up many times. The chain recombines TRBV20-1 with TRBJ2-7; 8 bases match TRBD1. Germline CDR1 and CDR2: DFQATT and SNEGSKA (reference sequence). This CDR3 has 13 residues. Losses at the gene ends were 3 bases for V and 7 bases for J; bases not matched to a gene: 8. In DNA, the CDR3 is TGCAGTGCTAGGACCCCAGGGGGCTGGGAGCAGTACTTC. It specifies CSARTPGGWEQYF.

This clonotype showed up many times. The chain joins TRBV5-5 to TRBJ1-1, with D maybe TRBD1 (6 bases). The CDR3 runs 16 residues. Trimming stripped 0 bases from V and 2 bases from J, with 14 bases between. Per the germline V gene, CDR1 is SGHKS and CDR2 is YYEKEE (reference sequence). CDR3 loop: CASSLGPDRTNTEAFF. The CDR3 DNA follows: TGTGCCAGCAGCTTGGGCCCGGACAGAACAAACACTGAAGCTTTCTTT.

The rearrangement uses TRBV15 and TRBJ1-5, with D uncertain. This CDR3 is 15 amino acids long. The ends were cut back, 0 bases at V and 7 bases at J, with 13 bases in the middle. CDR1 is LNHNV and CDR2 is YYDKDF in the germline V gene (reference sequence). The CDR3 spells CATSREGAGLQPQHF. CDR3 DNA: TGTGCCACCAGCAGAGAGGGAGCAGGATTACAGCCCCAGCATTTT. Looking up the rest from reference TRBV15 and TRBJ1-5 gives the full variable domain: DAMVIQNPRYQVTQFGKPVTLSCSQTLNHNVMYWYQQKSSQAPKLLFHYYDKDFNNEADTPDNFQSRRPNTSFCFLDIRSPGLGDTAMYLCATSREGAGLQPQHFGDGTRLSIL.

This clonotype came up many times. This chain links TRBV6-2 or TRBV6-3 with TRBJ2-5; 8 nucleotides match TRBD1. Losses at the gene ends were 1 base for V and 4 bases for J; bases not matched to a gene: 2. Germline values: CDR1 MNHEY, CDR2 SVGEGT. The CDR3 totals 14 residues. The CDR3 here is CASSYWTGSETQYF. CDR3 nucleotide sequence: TGTGCCAGCAGTTACTGGACAGGGTCAGAGACCCAGTACTTC.

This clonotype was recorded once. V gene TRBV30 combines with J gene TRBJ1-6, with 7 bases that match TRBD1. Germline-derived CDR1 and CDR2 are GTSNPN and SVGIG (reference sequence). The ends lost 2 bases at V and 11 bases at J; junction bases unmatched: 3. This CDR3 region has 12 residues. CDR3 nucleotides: TGTGCCTGGAGTAAGGGGGCTCCACCCCTCCACTTT. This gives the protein CAWSKGAPPLHF.

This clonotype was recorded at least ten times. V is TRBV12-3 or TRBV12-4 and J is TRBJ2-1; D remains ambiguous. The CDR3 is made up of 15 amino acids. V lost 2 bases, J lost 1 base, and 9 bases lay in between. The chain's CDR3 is CASSLWAGSYNEQFF. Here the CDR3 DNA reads TGTGCCAGCAGTTTATGGGCTGGTTCCTACAATGAGCAGTTCTTC.

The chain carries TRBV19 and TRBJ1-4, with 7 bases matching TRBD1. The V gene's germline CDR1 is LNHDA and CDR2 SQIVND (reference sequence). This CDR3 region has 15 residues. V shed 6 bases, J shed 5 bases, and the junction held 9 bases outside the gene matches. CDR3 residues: CASSDWGQYNEKLFF. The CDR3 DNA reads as TGTGCCAGTAGCGACTGGGGACAGTACAATGAAAAACTGTTTTTT.

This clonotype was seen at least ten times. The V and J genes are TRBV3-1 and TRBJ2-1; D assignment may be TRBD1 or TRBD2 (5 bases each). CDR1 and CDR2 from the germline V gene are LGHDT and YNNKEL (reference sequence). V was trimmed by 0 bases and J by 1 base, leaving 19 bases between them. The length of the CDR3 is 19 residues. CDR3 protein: CASSQEGPPRRASYNEQFF. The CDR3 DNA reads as TGTGCCAGCAGCCAAGAGGGACCCCCCCGGCGCGCGTCCTACAATGAGCAGTTCTTC.

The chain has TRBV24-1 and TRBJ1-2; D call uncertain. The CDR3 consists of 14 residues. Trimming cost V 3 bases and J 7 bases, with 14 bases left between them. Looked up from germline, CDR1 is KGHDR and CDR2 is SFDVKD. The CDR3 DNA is TGTGCCACCAGTGATAGCGCCTCTGTGTCTGGCTACACCTTC. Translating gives CATSDSASVSGYTF.

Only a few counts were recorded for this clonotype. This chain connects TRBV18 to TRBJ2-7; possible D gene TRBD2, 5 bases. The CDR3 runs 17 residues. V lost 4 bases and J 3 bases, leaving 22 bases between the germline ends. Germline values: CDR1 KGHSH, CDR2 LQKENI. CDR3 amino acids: CASSLKRGSLENYEQYF. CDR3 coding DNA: TGTGCCAGCTCACTCAAACGAGGGAGTCTAGAGAACTACGAGCAGTACTTC.

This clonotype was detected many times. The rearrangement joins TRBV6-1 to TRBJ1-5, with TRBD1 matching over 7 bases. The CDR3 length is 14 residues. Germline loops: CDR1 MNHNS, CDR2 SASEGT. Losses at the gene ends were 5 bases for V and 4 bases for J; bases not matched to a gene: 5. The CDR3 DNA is TGTGCCAGCAGTCGGGACAGCGAAAATCAGCCCCAGCATTTT. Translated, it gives CASSRDSENQPQHF.

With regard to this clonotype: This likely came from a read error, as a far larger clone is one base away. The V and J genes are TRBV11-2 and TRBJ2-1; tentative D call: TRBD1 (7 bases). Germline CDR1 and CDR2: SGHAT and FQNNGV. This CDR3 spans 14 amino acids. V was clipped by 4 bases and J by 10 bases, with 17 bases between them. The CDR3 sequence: CASSSAGQSGEQFF. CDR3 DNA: TGTGCCAGCAGCTCCGCGGGACAGTCAGGCGAGCAGTTCTTC.

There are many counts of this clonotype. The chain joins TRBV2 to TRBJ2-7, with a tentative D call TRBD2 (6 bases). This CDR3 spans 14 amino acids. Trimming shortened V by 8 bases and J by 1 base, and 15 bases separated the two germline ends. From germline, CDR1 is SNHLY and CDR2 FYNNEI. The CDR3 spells CASSGGIGSYEQYF. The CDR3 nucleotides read TGTGCCAGCTCCGGCGGGATAGGTTCCTACGAGCAGTACTTC.

CDR3 amino acids: CASTSGQRTEAFF. The CDR3 DNA reads TGTGCCAGCACCTCGGGACAGCGAACTGAAGCTTTCTTT. The chain links TRBV7-9 to TRBJ1-1; 7 positions agree with TRBD1. V dropped 7 bases and J dropped 5; count of bases not matched to a gene: 7. Germline V gene data show CDR1 as SEHNR and CDR2 as FQNEAQ (reference sequence). The CDR3 is 13 amino acids.

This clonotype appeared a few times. The CDR3 here is CASSLAAGNEQFF. CDR3 sequence (DNA): TGTGCCAGCAGTTTAGCGGCAGGCAATGAGCAGTTCTTC. The chain carries TRBV12-3 or TRBV12-4 and TRBJ2-1, with D hard to call. V was shortened by 0 bases and J by 6 bases, with 6 bases between the two germline ends. The CDR3 length is 13 residues.

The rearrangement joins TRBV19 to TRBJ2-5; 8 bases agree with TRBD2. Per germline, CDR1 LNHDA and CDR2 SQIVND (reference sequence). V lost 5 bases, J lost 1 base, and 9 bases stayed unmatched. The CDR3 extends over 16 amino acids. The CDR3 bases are TGTGCCAGTAGTCCACTTCTGGGACTAGTCCAAGAGACCCAGTACTTC. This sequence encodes CASSPLLGLVQETQYF.

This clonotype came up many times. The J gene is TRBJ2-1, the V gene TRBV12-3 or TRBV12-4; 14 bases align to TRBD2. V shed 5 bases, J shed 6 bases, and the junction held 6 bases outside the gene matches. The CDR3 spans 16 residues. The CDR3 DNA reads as TGTGCCAGCAGTCCCGCCGGGACTAGCGGGAGCAATGAGCAGTTCTTC. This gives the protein CASSPAGTSGSNEQFF.

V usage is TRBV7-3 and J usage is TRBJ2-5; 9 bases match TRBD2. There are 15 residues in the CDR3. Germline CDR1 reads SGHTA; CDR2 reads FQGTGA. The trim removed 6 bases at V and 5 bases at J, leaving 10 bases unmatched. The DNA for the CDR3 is TGTGCCAGCAGTAATAGCGGGAGTAGGAGGGAGACCCAGTACTTC. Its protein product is CASSNSGSRRETQYF. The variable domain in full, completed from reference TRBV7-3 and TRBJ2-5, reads GAGVSQTPSNKVTEKGKYVELRCDPISGHTALYWYRQSLGQGPEFLIYFQGTGAADDSGLPNDRFFAVRPEGSVSTLKIQRTERGDSAVYLCASSNSGSRRETQYFGPGTRLLVL.

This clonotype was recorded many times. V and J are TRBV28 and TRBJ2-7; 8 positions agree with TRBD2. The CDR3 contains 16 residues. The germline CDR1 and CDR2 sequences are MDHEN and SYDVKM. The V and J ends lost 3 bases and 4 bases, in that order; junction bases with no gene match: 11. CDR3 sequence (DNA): TGTGCCAGCAGTTTGCTCGCATCGGGGGGGGGGTACGAGCAGTACTTC. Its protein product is CASSLLASGGGYEQYF.

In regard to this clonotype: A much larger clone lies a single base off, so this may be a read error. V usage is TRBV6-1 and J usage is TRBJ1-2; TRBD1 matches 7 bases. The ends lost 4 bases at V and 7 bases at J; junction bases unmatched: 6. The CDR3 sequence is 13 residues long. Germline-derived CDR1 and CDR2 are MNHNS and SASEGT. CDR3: CASSAGTETGYTF. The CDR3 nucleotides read TGTGCCAGCAGTGCCGGGACAGAGACTGGCTACACCTTC.

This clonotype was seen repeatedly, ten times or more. DNA of the CDR3: TGTGCCAGCAGTTTATCCCGCGGACAGGGACAAGCGGGAGGCGACTACGAGCAGTACTTC. It specifies CASSLSRGQGQAGGDYEQYF. This chain connects TRBV7-9 to TRBJ2-7; a weak D match, TRBD2 (9 bases). The CDR3 runs to 20 residues. V was clipped by 6 bases and J by 3 bases, with 33 bases between them. Germline assignment: CDR1 SEHNR and CDR2 FQNEAQ (reference sequence).

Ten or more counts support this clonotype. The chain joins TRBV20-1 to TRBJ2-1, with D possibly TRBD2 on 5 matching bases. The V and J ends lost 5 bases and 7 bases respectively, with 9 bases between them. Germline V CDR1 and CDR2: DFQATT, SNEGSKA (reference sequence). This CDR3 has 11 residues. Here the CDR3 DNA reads TGCAGTGCTCCGAAGCGGAATGAGCAGTTCTTC. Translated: CSAPKRNEQFF.

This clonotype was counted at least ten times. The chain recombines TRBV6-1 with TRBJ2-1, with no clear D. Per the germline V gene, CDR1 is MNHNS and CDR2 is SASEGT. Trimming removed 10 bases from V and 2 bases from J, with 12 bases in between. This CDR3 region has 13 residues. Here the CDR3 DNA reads TGTGCCACCCTGGGGATTCCCTACAATGAGCAGTTCTTC. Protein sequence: CATLGIPYNEQFF.

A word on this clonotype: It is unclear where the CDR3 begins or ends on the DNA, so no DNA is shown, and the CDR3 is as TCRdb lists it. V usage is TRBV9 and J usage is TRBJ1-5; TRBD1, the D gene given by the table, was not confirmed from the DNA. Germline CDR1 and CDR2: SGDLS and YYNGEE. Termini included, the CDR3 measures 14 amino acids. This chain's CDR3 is CASSVGRGNQPRHF.

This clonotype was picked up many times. CDR3 DNA sequence: TGTGCCAGCAGCCTAACCGTGGCAGGGTCATCACCCCTCCACTTT. Translation: CASSLTVAGSSPLHF. The chain combines TRBV5-5 with TRBJ1-6; possible D gene TRBD1, 5 bases. CDR3 length: 15 residues. Germline assignment: CDR1 SGHKS and CDR2 YYEKEE (reference sequence). V lost 4 bases to trimming and J lost 10 bases, with 18 bases between them. The full variable domain, completed using reference TRBV5-5 and TRBJ1-6, is DAGVTQSPTHLIKTRGQQVTLRCSPISGHKSVSWYQQVLGQGPQFIFQYYEKEERGRGNFPDRFSARQFPNYSSELNVNALLLGDSALYLCASSLTVAGSSPLHFGNGTRLTVT.

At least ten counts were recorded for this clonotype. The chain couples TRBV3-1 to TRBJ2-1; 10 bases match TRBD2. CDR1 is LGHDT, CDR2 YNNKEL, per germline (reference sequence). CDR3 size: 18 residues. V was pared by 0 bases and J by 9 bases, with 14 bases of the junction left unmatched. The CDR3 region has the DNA TGTGCCAGCAGCCAAGACTCGCGCCTAGCGGGAGTACGTCCTGAGCAGTTCTTC. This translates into CASSQDSRLAGVRPEQFF.

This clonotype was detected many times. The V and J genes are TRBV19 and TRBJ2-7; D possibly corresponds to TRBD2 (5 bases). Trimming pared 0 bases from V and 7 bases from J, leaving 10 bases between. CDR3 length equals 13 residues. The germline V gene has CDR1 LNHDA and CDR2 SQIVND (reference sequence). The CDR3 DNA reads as TGTGCCAGTAGTATAGAGACACGGGGTGAGCAGTACTTC. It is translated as CASSIETRGEQYF.

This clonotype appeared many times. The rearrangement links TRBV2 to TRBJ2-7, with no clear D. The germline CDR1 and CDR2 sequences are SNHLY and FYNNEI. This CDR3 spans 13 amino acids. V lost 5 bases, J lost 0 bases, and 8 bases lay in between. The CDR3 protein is CASSSGDSYEQYF. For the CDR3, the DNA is TGTGCCAGCAGTTCGGGTGACTCCTACGAGCAGTACTTC.

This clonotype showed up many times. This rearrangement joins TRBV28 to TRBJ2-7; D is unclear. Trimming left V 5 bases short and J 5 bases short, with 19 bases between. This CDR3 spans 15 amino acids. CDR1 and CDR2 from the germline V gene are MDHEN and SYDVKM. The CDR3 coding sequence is TGTGCCAGCAGTCCGACCGAATACGTACGGGACGAGCAGTACTTC. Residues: CASSPTEYVRDEQYF.

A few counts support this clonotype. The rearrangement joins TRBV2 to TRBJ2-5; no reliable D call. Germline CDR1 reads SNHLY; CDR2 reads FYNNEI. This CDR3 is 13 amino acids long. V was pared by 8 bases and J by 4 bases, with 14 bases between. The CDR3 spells CASGALGVETQYF. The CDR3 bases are TGTGCCAGCGGAGCCCTTGGAGTAGAGACCCAGTACTTC.